This T cell receptor beta chain comes out of a study of graft-versus-host responses after intestinal transplantation. The data were produced by immunoSEQ multiplex PCR, yet TCRdb's version contains in-frame clones alone and is incomplete. The profile shows roughly 7,000 clones, 26% of them singletons. Germline CDR1 and CDR2: LNHDA and SQIVND (reference sequence). V was cut by 7 bases and J by 5 bases, with 20 bases left in between. This CDR3 has 15 amino acids. The input for sequencing was alloreactive CD4+ T cells from a mixed lymphocyte reaction culture, taken before intestinal transplant. The subset is: CFSE-low proliferating T cells sorted from roughly six-day pre-transplant mixed lymphocyte reaction (GvH or HvG direction). This sequence originates from a human patient who received an intestinal transplant. This chain connects TRBV19 to TRBJ2-5, with D perhaps matching TRBD2 (6 bases). Here the CDR3 DNA reads TGTGCCAGTAATAATTACGGCGGGGACTCCGAGACCCAGTACTTC. Amino acids: CASNNYGGDSETQYF.